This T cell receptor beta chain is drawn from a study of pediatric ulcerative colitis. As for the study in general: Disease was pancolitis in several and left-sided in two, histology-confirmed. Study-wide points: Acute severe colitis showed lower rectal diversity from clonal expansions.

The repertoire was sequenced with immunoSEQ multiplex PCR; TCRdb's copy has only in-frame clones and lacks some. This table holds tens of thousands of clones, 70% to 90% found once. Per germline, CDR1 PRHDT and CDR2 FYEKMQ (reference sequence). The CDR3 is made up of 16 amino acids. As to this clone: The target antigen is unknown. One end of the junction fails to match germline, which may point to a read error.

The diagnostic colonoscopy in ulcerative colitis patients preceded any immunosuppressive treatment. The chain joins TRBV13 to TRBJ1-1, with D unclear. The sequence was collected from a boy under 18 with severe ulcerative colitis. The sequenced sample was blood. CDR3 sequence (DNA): TGTGCCAGCAGCCTAGGACCTACAACCATGAACACTGAAGCTTTCTTT. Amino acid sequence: CASSLGPTTMNTEAFF.